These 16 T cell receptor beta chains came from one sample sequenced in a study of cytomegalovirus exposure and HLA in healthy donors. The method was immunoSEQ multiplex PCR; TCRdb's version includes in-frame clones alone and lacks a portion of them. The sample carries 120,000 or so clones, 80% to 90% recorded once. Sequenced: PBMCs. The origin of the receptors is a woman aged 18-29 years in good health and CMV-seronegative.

The CDR3: CASSSTLAGKEQYF. DNA of the CDR3: TGTGCCAGCAGCTCAACTCTAGCGGGAAAGGAGCAGTACTTC. The chain carries TRBV7-2 and TRBJ2-7; 9 bases agree with TRBD2. V trimming: 4 bases; J trimming: 7 bases; junction bases outside the gene matches: 8. There are 14 residues in the CDR3. Per germline, CDR1 SGHTA and CDR2 FQGNSA.

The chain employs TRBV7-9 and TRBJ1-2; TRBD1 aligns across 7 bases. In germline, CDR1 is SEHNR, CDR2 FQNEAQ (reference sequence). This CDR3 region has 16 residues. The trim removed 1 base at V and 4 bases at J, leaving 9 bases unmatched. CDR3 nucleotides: TGTGCCAGCAGCTTAGGCGGCCAGGGGGGCAGCTATGGCTACACCTTC. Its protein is CASSLGGQGGSYGYTF.

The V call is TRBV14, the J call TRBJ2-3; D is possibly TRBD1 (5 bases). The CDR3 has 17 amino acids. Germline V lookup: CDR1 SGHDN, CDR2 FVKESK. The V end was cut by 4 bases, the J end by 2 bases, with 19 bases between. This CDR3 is CASSLLPFDSVTDTQYF. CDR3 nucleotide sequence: TGTGCCAGCAGCCTTCTTCCCTTTGACAGCGTCACAGATACGCAGTATTTT.

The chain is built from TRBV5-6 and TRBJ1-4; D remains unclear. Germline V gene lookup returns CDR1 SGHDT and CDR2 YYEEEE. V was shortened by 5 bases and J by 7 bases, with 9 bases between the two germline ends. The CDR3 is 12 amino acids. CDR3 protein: CASSLLAEKLFF. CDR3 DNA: TGTGCCAGCAGTTTGTTGGCTGAAAAACTGTTTTTT.

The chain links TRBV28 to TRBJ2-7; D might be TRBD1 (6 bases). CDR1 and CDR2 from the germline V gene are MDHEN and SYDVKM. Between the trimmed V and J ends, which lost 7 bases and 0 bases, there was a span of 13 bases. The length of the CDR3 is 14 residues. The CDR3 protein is CASTPTGGSYEQYF. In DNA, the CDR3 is TGTGCCAGCACCCCGACAGGCGGCTCCTACGAGCAGTACTTC.

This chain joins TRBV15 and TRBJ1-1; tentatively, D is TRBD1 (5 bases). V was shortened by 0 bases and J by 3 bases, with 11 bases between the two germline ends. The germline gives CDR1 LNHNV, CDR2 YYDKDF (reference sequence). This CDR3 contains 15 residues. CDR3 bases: TGTGCCACCAGCAGAGAGTGGGGAGGGGACACTGAAGCTTTCTTT. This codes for CATSREWGGDTEAFF.

The CDR3 nucleotides are TGTGCCAGCAGCCCGCCAGGGGGCGGTAGCTATGGCTACACCTTC. It is translated as CASSPPGGGSYGYTF. The rearrangement joins TRBV5-5 to TRBJ1-2; TRBD1 matches 8 bases. The CDR3 covers 15 residues. J gave up 4 bases and V 4 bases, and 9 bases lay outside the gene matches. CDR1 is SGHKS and CDR2 is YYEKEE in the germline V gene (reference sequence). Complete variable domain (other parts from reference TRBV5-5 and TRBJ1-2): DAGVTQSPTHLIKTRGQQVTLRCSPISGHKSVSWYQQVLGQGPQFIFQYYEKEERGRGNFPDRFSARQFPNYSSELNVNALLLGDSALYLCASSPPGGGSYGYTFGSGTRLTVV.

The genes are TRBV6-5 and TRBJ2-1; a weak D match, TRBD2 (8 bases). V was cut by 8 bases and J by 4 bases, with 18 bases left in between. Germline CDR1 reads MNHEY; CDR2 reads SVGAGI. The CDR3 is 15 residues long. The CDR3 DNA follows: TGTGCCAGCGGGGGACAGCGGGAGATTTACAATGAGCAGTTCTTC. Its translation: CASGGQREIYNEQFF.

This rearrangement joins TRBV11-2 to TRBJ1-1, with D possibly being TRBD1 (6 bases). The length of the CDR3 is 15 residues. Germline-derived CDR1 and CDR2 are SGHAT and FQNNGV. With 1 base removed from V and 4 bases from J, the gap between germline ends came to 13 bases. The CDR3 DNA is TGTGCCAGCAGCTTAGGGCCAGGGGTGGGCACTGAAGCTTTCTTT. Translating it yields CASSLGPGVGTEAFF.

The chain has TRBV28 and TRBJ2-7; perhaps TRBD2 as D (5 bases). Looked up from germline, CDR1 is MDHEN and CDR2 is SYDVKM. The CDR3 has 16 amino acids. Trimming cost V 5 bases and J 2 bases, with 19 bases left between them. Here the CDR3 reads CASSPPVSEKTYEQYF. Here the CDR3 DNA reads TGTGCCAGCAGTCCGCCGGTTAGCGAGAAAACCTACGAGCAGTACTTC. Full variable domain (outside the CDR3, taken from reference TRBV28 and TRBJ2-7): DVKVTQSSRYLVKRTGEKVFLECVQDMDHENMFWYRQDPGLGLRLIYFSYDVKMKEKGDIPEGYSVSREKKERFSLILESASTNQTSMYLCASSPPVSEKTYEQYFGPGTRLTVT.

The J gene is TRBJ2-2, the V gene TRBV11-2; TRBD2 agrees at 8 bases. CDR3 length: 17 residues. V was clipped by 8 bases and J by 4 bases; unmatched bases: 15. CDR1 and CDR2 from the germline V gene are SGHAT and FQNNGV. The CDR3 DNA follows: TGTGCCAGCCGCCACCGCACCGGGACTAGGGGCACCGGGGAGCTGTTTTTT. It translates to CASRHRTGTRGTGELFF.

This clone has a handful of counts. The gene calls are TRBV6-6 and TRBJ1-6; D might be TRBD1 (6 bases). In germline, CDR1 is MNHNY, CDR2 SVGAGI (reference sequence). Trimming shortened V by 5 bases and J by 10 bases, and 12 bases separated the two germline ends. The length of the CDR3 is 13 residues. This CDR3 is CASSPGVLSPLHF. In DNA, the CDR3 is TGTGCCAGCAGTCCAGGGGTGTTGTCACCCCTCCACTTT.

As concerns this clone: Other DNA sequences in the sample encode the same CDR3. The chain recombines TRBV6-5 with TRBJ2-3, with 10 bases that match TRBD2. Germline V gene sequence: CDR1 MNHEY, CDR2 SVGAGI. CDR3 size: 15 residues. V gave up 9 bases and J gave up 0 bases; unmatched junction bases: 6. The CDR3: CASRPLAGSTDTQYF. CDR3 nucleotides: TGTGCCAGTAGACCACTAGCGGGGAGCACAGATACGCAGTATTTT.

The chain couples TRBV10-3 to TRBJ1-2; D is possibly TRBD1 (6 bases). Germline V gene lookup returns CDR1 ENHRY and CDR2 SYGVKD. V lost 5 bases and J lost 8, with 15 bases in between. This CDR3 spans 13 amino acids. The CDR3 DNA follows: TGTGCCATCAGTTACAGGGAGGGCGGGGGCTACACCTTC. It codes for CAISYREGGGYTF.

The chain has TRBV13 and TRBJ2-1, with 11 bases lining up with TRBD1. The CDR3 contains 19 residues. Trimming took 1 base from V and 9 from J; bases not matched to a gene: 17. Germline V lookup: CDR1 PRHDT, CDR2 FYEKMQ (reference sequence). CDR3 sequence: CASSLVSVSVGQGDGEQFF. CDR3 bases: TGTGCCAGCAGCTTAGTTTCTGTGTCTGTGGGACAGGGGGATGGTGAGCAGTTCTTC.

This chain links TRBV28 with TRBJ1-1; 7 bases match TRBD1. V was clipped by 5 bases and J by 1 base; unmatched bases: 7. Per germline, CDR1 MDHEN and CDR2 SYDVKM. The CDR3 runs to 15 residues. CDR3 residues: CASSPWTGRNTEAFF. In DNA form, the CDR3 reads TGTGCCAGCAGTCCCTGGACAGGTCGGAACACTGAAGCTTTCTTT.